This TCR beta chain was recorded in a study of T cell changes during pregnancy in multiple sclerosis. The CDR3 is 14 amino acids. Germline CDR1 and CDR2: WNHNN and SYGVQD (reference sequence). Trimming pared 3 bases from V and 1 base from J, leaving 10 bases between. Profiling relied on immunoSEQ multiplex PCR, and the TCRdb table lists in-frame clones only, not all of them. The data contain about 20,000 clones, roughly nine tenths of them singletons. The J gene is TRBJ2-7, the V gene TRBV10-1; possible D gene TRBD2, 6 bases. The sequence was collected from a female donor in good health, enrolled as a control in a pregnancy study. Source: CD8+ T cells from peripheral blood mononuclear cells, taken in the third trimester of pregnancy. The CDR3 loop reads CASSDVGGSYEQYF. The CDR3 coding sequence is TGCGCCAGCAGTGATGTGGGGGGATCCTACGAGCAGTACTTC.